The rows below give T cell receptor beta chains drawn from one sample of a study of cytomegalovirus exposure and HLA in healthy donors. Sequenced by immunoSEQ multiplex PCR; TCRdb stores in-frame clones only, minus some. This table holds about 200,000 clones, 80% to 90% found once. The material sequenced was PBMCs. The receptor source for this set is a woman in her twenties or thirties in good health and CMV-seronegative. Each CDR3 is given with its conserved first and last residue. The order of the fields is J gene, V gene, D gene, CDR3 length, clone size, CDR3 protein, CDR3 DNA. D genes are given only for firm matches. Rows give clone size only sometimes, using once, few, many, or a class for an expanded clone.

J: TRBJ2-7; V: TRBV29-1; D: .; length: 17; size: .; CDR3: CSVEAQRGAGSSYEQYF; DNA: TGCAGCGTTGAAGCCCAACGGGGGGCAGGCAGCTCCTACGAGCAGTACTTC
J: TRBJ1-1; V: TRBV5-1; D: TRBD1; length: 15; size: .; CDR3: CASSGQGAGRPEAFF; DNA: TGCGCCAGCAGTGGACAGGGGGCGGGAAGACCTGAAGCTTTCTTT
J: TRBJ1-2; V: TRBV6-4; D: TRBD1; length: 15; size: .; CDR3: CASSETGVSPYGYTF; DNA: TGTGCCAGCAGTGAAACAGGGGTATCCCCTTATGGCTACACCTTC
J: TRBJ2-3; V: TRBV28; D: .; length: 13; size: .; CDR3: CASTSDPTDTQYF; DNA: TGTGCCAGCACAAGCGACCCCACAGATACGCAGTATTTT
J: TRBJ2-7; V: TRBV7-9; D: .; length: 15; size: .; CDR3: CASSLAGGQSYEQYF; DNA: TGTGCCAGCAGCTTAGCGGGGGGACAGTCCTACGAGCAGTACTTC
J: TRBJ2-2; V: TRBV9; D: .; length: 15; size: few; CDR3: CASSEARTNTGELFF; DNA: TGTGCCAGCAGCGAGGCCCGGACTAACACCGGGGAGCTGTTTTTT
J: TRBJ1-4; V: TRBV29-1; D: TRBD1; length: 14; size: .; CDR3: CSAGQGGATEKLFF; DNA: TGCAGCGCCGGACAGGGCGGGGCAACTGAAAAACTGTTTTTT
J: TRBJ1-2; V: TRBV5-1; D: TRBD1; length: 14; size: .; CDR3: CASRTPGQGHGYTF; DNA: TGCGCCAGCAGGACTCCGGGACAGGGACATGGCTACACCTTC
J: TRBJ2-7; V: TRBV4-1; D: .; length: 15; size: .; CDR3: CASSPTGAGLYEQYF; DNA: TGCGCCAGCAGCCCTACGGGCGCGGGGCTCTACGAGCAGTACTTC
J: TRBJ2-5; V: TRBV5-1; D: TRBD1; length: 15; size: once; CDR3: CASSLQTGGRETQYF; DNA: TGCGCCAGCAGCTTACAGACAGGGGGTCGGGAGACCCAGTACTTC
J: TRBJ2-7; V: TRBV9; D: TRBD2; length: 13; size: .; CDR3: CASSRRGGYEQYF; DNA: TGTGCCAGCAGCCGCCGGGGGGGCTACGAGCAGTACTTC
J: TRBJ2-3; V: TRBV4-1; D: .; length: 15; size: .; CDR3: CASSQAFPGTDTQYF; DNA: TGCGCCAGCAGCCAAGCTTTTCCCGGGACAGATACGCAGTATTTT
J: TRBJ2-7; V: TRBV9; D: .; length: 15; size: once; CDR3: CASSVVPSWPYEQYF; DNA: TGTGCCAGCAGCGTAGTCCCGTCATGGCCCTACGAGCAGTACTTC
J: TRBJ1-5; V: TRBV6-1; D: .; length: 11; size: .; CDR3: CASTEGQPQHF; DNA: TGTGCCAGCACCGAGGGTCAGCCCCAGCATTTT
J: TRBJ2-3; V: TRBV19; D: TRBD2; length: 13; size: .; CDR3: CATQRGITDTQYF; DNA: TGTGCCACTCAGCGGGGGATCACAGATACGCAGTATTTT
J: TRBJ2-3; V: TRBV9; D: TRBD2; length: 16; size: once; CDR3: CASSVGSGIHTDTQYF; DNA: TGTGCCAGCAGCGTCGGTAGCGGGATCCACACAGATACGCAGTATTTT
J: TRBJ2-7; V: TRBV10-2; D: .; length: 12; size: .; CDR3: CASRDSSYEQYF; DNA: TGCGCCAGCAGGGACAGTTCCTACGAGCAGTACTTC
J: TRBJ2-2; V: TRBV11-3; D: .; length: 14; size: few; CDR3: CASSPQVGGGELFF; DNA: TGTGCCAGCAGCCCCCAGGTGGGGGGCGGGGAGCTGTTTTTT
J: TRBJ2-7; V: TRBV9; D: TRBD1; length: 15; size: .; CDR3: CASSGTGTGVHEQYF; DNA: TGTGCCAGCAGCGGAACCGGGACAGGGGTCCACGAGCAGTACTTC
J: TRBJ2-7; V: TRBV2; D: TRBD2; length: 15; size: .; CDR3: CASSEKLAGGYEQYF; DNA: TGTGCCAGCAGTGAAAAGCTAGCGGGGGGATACGAGCAGTACTTC
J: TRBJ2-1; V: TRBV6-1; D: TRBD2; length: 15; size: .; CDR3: CASRRGRAGGNEQFF; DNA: TGTGCCAGCAGGAGGGGTCGAGCGGGGGGGAATGAGCAGTTCTTC
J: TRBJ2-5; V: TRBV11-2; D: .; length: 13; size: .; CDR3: CASSFGSMETQYF; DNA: TGTGCCAGCAGCTTCGGTTCTATGGAGACCCAGTACTTC
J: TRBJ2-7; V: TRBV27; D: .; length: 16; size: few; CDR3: CASSHGTWDSSYEQYF; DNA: TGTGCCAGCAGTCACGGGACTTGGGACAGCTCCTACGAGCAGTACTTC
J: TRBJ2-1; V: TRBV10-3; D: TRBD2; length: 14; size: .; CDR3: CAIRASGGDNEQFF; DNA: TGTGCCATCAGGGCTAGCGGGGGGGACAATGAGCAGTTCTTC
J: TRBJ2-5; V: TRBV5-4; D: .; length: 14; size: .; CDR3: CASSRSRDRETQYF; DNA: TGTGCCAGCAGCCGGAGTAGAGACAGGGAGACCCAGTACTTC
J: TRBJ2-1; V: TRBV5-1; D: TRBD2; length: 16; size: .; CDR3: CASSIPLAGDPGSQFF; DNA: TGCGCCAGCAGCATTCCCCTAGCGGGGGACCCGGGAAGTCAGTTCTTC
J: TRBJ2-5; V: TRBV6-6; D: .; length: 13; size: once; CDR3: CASSPGNQETQYF; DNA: TGTGCCAGCAGCCCCGGGAACCAAGAGACCCAGTACTTC
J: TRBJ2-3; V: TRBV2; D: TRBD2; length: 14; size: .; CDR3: CASSRLAGTDTQYF; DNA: TGTGCCAGCAGTCGACTAGCGGGCACAGATACGCAGTATTTT
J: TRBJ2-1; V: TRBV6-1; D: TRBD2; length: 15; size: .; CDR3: CASRSWLAGSREQFF; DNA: TGTGCCAGCAGGAGCTGGCTAGCGGGAAGTCGTGAGCAGTTCTTC
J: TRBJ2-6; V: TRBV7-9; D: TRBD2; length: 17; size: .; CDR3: CASSLGGGPPGANVLTF; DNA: TGTGCCAGCAGCTTAGGGGGAGGGCCGCCTGGGGCCAACGTCCTGACTTTC
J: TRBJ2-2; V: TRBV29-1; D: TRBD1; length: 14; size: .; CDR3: CSVANRGDTGELFF; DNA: TGCAGCGTGGCCAACAGGGGCGACACCGGGGAGCTGTTTTTT
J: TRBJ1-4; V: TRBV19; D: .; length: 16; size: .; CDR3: CASTPGRGADGEKLFF; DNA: TGTGCCAGTACCCCCGGGCGGGGGGCCGACGGGGAAAAACTGTTTTTT
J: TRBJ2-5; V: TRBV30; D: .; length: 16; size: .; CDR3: CAWSVPTQPFQETQYF; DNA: TGTGCCTGGAGTGTACCCACACAGCCTTTCCAAGAGACCCAGTACTTC
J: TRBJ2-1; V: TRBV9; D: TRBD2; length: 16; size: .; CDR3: CASSLSGLAGTDEQFF; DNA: TGTGCCAGCAGCCTATCGGGACTAGCGGGAACGGATGAGCAGTTCTTC
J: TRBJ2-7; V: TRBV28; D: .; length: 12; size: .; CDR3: CASKENSYEQYF; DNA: TGTGCCAGCAAGGAAAACAGCTACGAGCAGTACTTC
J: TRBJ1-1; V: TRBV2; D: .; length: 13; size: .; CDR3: CASVSGGGTEAFF; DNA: TGTGCCAGCGTATCTGGGGGGGGCACTGAAGCTTTCTTT
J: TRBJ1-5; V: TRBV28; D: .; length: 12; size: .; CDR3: CASTQGPWPQHF; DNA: TGTGCCAGCACCCAGGGGCCTTGGCCCCAGCATTTT
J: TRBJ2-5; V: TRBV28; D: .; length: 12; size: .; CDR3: CASSSYEGTQYF; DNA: TGTGCCAGCAGTTCTTATGAGGGGACCCAGTACTTC
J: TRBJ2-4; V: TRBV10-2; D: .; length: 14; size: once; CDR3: CASRPPGGQNIQYF; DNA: TGCGCCAGCAGGCCCCCGGGGGGCCAAAACATTCAGTACTTC
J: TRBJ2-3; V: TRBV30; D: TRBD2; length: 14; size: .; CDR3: CAWTRGGGTDTQYF; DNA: TGTGCCTGGACACGGGGGGGCGGCACAGATACGCAGTATTTT
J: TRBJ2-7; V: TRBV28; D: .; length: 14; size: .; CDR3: CASSTDSAFGEQYF; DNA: TGTGCCAGCAGTACGGACAGTGCTTTTGGGGAGCAGTACTTC
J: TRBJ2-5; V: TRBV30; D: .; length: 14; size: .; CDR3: CAWTRAAVQETQYF; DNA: TGTGCCTGGACCAGGGCAGCAGTGCAAGAGACCCAGTACTTC
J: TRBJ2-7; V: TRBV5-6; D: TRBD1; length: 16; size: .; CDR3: CASSLVTTGGLGEQYF; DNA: TGTGCCAGCAGCTTGGTAACTACAGGGGGACTCGGTGAGCAGTACTTC
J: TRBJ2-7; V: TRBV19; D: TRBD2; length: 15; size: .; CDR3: CASSKNRDYSYEQYF; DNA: TGTGCCAGTAGTAAAAACCGGGACTACTCCTACGAGCAGTACTTC
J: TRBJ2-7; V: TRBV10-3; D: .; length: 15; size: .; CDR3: CAISGSGTRGYEQYF; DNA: TGTGCCATCAGTGGTTCGGGGACAAGGGGCTACGAGCAGTACTTC
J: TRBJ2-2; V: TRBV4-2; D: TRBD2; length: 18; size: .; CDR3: CASSQDSYGRAGTGELFF; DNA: TGTGCCAGCAGCCAAGATTCGTACGGGAGGGCGGGAACCGGGGAGCTGTTTTTT
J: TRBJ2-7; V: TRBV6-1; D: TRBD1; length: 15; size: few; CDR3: CASSGDRGFSYEQYF; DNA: TGTGCCAGCAGTGGTGACAGGGGGTTCTCCTACGAGCAGTACTTC
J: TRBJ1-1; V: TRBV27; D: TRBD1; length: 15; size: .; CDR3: CASSPRTGARVLAFF; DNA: TGTGCCAGCAGTCCGAGGACAGGGGCGAGGGTTTTAGCTTTCTTT
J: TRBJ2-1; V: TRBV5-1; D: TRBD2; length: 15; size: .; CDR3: CASSNGLAGVNEQFF; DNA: TGCGCCAGCAGCAACGGACTAGCGGGAGTGAATGAGCAGTTCTTC
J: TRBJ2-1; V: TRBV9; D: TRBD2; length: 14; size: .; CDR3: CASSVGGGPHEQFF; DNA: TGTGCCAGCAGCGTTGGCGGGGGGCCCCATGAGCAGTTCTTC
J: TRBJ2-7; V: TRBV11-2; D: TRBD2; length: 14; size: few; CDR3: CASSWGLAEGEQYF; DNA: TGTGCCAGCAGCTGGGGACTAGCGGAGGGGGAGCAGTACTTC
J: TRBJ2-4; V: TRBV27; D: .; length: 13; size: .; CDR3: CASRALAKNIQYF; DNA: TGTGCCAGCAGGGCTCTAGCCAAAAACATTCAGTACTTC
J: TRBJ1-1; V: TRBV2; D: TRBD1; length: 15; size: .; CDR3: CASTPGQGAGTEAFF; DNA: TGTGCCAGCACCCCGGGACAGGGGGCAGGGACTGAAGCTTTCTTT